This T cell receptor beta chain is from a study of cytomegalovirus exposure and HLA in healthy donors. The study's findings and limits: As a later analysis revealed, most CMV-associated TCR beta chains appeared HLA-restricted.

The PCR was carried out with 60 Vbeta primers and 13 Jbeta primers. TCRdb keeps only in-frame clones here, not all; method: immunoSEQ multiplex PCR. Of hundreds of thousands of clones in the sample, about four fifths were seen once. At the time of sampling, donors were nominally healthy, though unrecorded immune exposures were likely. A remark on this clone: Its antigen is unknown.

V was pared by 4 bases and J by 7 bases, with 14 bases between. Germline V gene sequence: CDR1 MGHRA, CDR2 YSYEKL. This CDR3 comprises 13 residues. The clonotype originates from a man in his forties in good health and CMV-seropositive. Specimen: PBMCs. This chain uses TRBV4-1 with TRBJ2-7, with a weak D call TRBD1 (6 bases). The CDR3 protein is CASSLGQLSEQYF. In DNA, the CDR3 is TGCGCCAGCAGCCTCGGACAGCTCTCTGAGCAGTACTTC.